Described below is a single T cell receptor (beta chain) sequence and its context. Its target is unknown. A 10-nucleotide random UMI tagged transcripts in template-switch 5'RACE cDNA synthesis. TCRdb reanalysed the 5' RACE reads using MiXCR and keeps one entry per CDR3 protein. The data contain about 28,000 distinct CDR3 sequences, roughly an eighth of them singletons. V dropped 6 bases and J dropped 8 bases, with 14 bases sitting between them. Germline CDR1 and CDR2: KGHSH and LQKENI. This CDR3 comprises 13 residues. These data belong to a study of neurological immune-mediated disorders. Findings of the study overall: Levels of TCR clonal expansion peaked in HTLV-1-associated myelopathy and reached their lowest in multiple sclerosis, under those of healthy controls.

The unsorted libraries were prepared from 2 million PBMCs (stored at -80 C). Sample: PBMCs. The clonotype originates from a man in his fifties or sixties in good health. The chain recombines TRBV18 with TRBJ2-1; D might be TRBD2 (5 bases). The CDR3 loop is CASSGGFGDEQFF. The DNA of the CDR3 is TGTGCCAGCTCCGGCGGGTTTGGGGATGAGCAGTTCTTC.